Below, 17 T cell receptor beta chains from the same sample are listed, as sequenced in a study of blood T cells in healthy people across ages. Together with a sample-barcoded 5' primer, a J-beta primer mix was included in a second PCR lasting roughly 6 to 12 cycles. In TCRdb, the 5' RACE reads were re-called with MiXCR into one record per CDR3 protein. This sample carries about 1.8 million distinct CDR3 sequences, roughly 50% of them seen once, and the ten largest clones take 2.1%. The sequenced sample was blood. These receptors all stem from a woman between 40 and 50 years old in good health.

The chain uses TRBV29-1 and TRBJ2-1; 10 positions match TRBD2. The ends lost 4 bases at V and 15 bases at J; junction bases unmatched: 9. This CDR3 has 12 amino acids. Germline CDR1 is SQVTM and CDR2 is ANQGSEA. CDR3 loop: CSVGPAGGPGFF. The CDR3 bases are TGCAGCGTTGGTCCAGCGGGGGGGCCTGGGTTCTTC.

This chain uses TRBV28 with TRBJ2-1; D might be TRBD1 or TRBD2, each matching 5 bases. This CDR3 has 15 residues. V lost 5 bases and J 5 bases, leaving 16 bases between the germline ends. Germline CDR1 MDHEN, CDR2 SYDVKM. The CDR3 DNA reads as TGTGCCAGCAGTACCGGGACCGAGACGAACAATGAGCAGTTCTTC. It codes for CASSTGTETNNEQFF.

About this clonotype: This may arise from a read error, as a much more abundant clone is one base away. J is TRBJ2-1 and V is TRBV15; D gene ambiguous. The better agreement between TRBJ2-7 and the DNA end casts doubt on the J call. The CDR3 extends over 14 amino acids. The germline gives CDR1 LNHNV, CDR2 YYDKDF (reference sequence). Here the CDR3 reads CATSSGDNYNEQYF. The CDR3 DNA reads as TGTGCCACCAGCAGCGGTGACAATTACAATGAGCAGTACTTC.

The chain employs TRBV3-1 and TRBJ2-5; 7 bases are a match to TRBD2. The germline V gene has CDR1 LGHDT and CDR2 YNNKEL (reference sequence). With V trimmed by 3 bases and J by 2 bases, 9 bases remained unmatched. This CDR3 is built from 16 residues. The CDR3 nucleotides read TGTGCCAGCAGCCATGGGTGGGGGGGAAAACAAGAGACCCAGTACTTC. Encoded protein: CASSHGWGGKQETQYF.

The V gene is TRBV14, the J gene TRBJ2-5; D not resolved. Germline V gene lookup returns CDR1 SGHDN and CDR2 FVKESK. This CDR3 is built from 14 residues. The ends were cut back, 0 bases at V and 5 bases at J, with 10 bases in the middle. CDR3 residues: CASSQDLELETQYF. For the CDR3, the DNA is TGTGCCAGCAGCCAAGATCTTGAGTTGGAGACCCAGTACTTC.

The V and J genes are TRBV4-2 and TRBJ2-1, with 8 bases identical to TRBD1. Trimming at V came to 1 base and at J to 7 bases, leaving 6 bases not matched to a gene. Germline V gives CDR1 LGHNA, CDR2 YNFKEQ. The CDR3 totals 15 residues. This chain's CDR3 is CASSQVDRVLNEQFF. The CDR3 DNA reads TGTGCCAGCAGCCAAGTGGACAGGGTTTTGAATGAGCAGTTCTTC.

This clonotype came up a few times. The gene calls are TRBV7-2 and TRBJ2-1; the D gene could be TRBD1 or TRBD2 (5 bases each). The ends were cut back, 2 bases at V and 9 bases at J, with 14 bases in the middle. Germline values: CDR1 SGHTA, CDR2 FQGNSA. The CDR3 runs 14 residues. This CDR3 reads CASSLPGPSIEQFF. CDR3 nucleotide sequence: TGTGCCAGCAGCTTACCGGGACCATCTATTGAGCAGTTCTTC.

This clonotype has more than one count but fewer than ten. The chain is built from TRBV7-2 and TRBJ2-1; 8 bases match TRBD1. With 2 bases clipped from V and 0 bases from J, the junction kept 3 bases outside the gene matches. The CDR3 contains 16 residues. The germline V gene encodes CDR1 SGHTA and CDR2 FQGNSA. In nucleotides, the CDR3 is TGTGCCAGCAGCTTATGGGACAGGAGCTCCTACAATGAGCAGTTCTTC. Translating it yields CASSLWDRSSYNEQFF.

Only a few counts were recorded for this clonotype. The chain uses TRBV4-3 and TRBJ1-6, with TRBD1 identical over 7 bases. The CDR3 covers 18 residues. Germline V lookup: CDR1 LGHNA, CDR2 YSLEER. With V trimmed by 0 bases and J by 9 bases, 14 bases remained unmatched. The CDR3 DNA sequence: TGCGCCAGCAGCCAAGACCTGACAGGGAAAGGGAGGTTTTCACCCCTCCACTTT. It translates to CASSQDLTGKGRFSPLHF.

The J gene is TRBJ1-1, the V gene TRBV7-2; 7 bases are a match to TRBD1. The trim removed 4 bases at V and 7 bases at J, leaving 6 bases unmatched. The CDR3 totals 13 residues. Germline CDR1 is SGHTA and CDR2 is FQGNSA. The CDR3 DNA is TGTGCCAGCAGCTCAATATGGGACAGTGAAGCTTTCTTT. This gives the protein CASSSIWDSEAFF.

This chain connects TRBV20-1 to TRBJ2-7, with D tentatively TRBD2 (6 bases). The J call may be incorrect, as the DNA end agrees better with TRBJ2-5. The CDR3 is 13 residues long. Germline loops: CDR1 DFQATT, CDR2 SNEGSKA (reference sequence). CDR3 sequence reads: CSARIGSSGTQYF. The CDR3 bases are TGCAGTGCTAGGATCGGGAGTTCGGGGACCCAGTACTTC.

The chain is built from TRBV4-1 and TRBJ2-7; 7 bases agree with TRBD2. CDR3 size: 14 residues. In germline, CDR1 is MGHRA, CDR2 YSYEKL. J lost 7 bases, V lost 8 bases, and 14 bases had no gene match. The DNA for the CDR3 is TGCGCCAGCGGGGGGGGATATAGTGACAATGAGCAGTACTTC. It codes for CASGGGYSDNEQYF.

This chain connects TRBV27 to TRBJ2-3; 7 positions match TRBD1. The CDR3 contains 15 residues. V lost 5 bases and J lost 2; bases outside the gene matches: 7. Germline CDR1 MNHEY, CDR2 SMNVEV (reference sequence). As DNA, the CDR3 is TGTGCCAGCAGTGGGCTAGGGACAGCCACAGATACGCAGTATTTT. Protein sequence: CASSGLGTATDTQYF.

This clonotype was picked up a small number of times. The chain joins TRBV6-5 to TRBJ2-3; D gene unclear. CDR1 is MNHEY, CDR2 SVGAGI, per germline. The V end was cut by 7 bases, the J end by 3 bases, with 5 bases between. The CDR3 totals 11 residues. CDR3 nucleotide sequence: TGTGCCAGCATAGGGACAGATACGCAGTATTTT. This gives the protein CASIGTDTQYF.

The chain recombines TRBV5-1 with TRBJ2-5; 10 nucleotides align to TRBD2. Trimming at V came to 7 bases and at J to 5 bases, leaving 11 bases not matched to a gene. Per the germline V gene, CDR1 is SGHRS and CDR2 is YFSETQ. The CDR3 has 15 residues. This CDR3 reads CASGWGPGLAETQYF. CDR3 in DNA: TGCGCCAGCGGCTGGGGCCCGGGACTAGCGGAGACCCAGTACTTC. Full variable domain (missing parts from reference TRBV5-1 and TRBJ2-5): KAGVTQTPRYLIKTRGQQVTLSCSPISGHRSVSWYQQTPGQGLQFLFEYFSETQRNKGNFPGRFSGRQFSNSRSEMNVSTLELGDSALYLCASGWGPGLAETQYFGPGTRLLVL.

The V and J genes are TRBV3-1 and TRBJ2-2; D ambiguous. The V and J ends lost 4 bases and 8 bases respectively, with 8 bases between them. CDR1 and CDR2 from the germline V gene are LGHDT and YNNKEL (reference sequence). This CDR3 spans 12 amino acids. In DNA, the CDR3 is TGTGCCAGCAGCCCCCCAAGAGGGGAGCTGTTTTTT. It translates to CASSPPRGELFF.

The gene calls are TRBV15 and TRBJ1-5, with D tentatively TRBD1 (6 bases). The CDR3 has 18 amino acids. CDR1 is LNHNV, CDR2 YYDKDF, per germline (reference sequence). V lost 6 bases to trimming and J lost 1 base, with 22 bases between them. The CDR3 here is CATRGAFRGKDSNQPQHF. CDR3 DNA: TGTGCCACCAGAGGGGCGTTTAGGGGGAAGGACAGCAATCAGCCCCAGCATTTT. The variable domain in full, completed from reference TRBV15 and TRBJ1-5, reads DAMVIQNPRYQVTQFGKPVTLSCSQTLNHNVMYWYQQKSSQAPKLLFHYYDKDFNNEADTPDNFQSRRPNTSFCFLDIRSPGLGDTAMYLCATRGAFRGKDSNQPQHFGDGTRLSIL.